This T cell receptor beta chain was sequenced during a study of blood T cell repertoires in COVID-19. Authors' data handling: The assay estimated nucleated cells by amplifying reference gene primers. Profiling relied on immunoSEQ multiplex PCR, and the TCRdb table lists in-frame clones only, not all of them. V and J calls plus clone size are reproduced from that table; the DNA served to infer D and trimming. This sample has around 200,000 clones, with about nine tenths found just once. The sequenced material came from PBMCs or T cells enriched from blood (not recorded which). The source is a woman younger than 45 who had recovered from COVID-19.

The CDR3 is CASRPQEGYGYTF. For the CDR3, the DNA is TGTGCAAGTCGCCCCCAGGAGGGCTATGGCTACACCTTC. V usage is TRBV12-2 and J usage is TRBJ1-2. TRBV12-2 is noted as a pseudogene. The CDR3 is 13 amino acids.